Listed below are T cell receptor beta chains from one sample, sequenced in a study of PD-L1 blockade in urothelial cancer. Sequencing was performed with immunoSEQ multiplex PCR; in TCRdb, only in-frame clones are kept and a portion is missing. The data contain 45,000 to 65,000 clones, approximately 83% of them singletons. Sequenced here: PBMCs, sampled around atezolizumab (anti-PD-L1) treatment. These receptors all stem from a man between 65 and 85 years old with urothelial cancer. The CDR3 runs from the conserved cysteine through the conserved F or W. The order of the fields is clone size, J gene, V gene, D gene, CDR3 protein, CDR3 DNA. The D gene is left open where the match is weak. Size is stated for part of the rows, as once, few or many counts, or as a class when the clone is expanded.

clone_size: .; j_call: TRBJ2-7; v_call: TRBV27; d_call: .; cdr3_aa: CASSLGPPGHGYEQYF; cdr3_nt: TGTGCCAGCAGTTTGGGACCACCGGGACACGGGTACGAGCAGTACTTC
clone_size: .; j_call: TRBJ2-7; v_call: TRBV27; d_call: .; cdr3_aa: CASSFDPRGSYEQYF; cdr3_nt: TGTGCCAGCAGTTTTGACCCAAGAGGGAGCTACGAGCAGTACTTC
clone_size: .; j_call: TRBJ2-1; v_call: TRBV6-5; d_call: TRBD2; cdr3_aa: CASSSEGLAGGNEQFF; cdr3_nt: TGTGCCAGCAGTTCCGAGGGACTAGCGGGAGGCAATGAGCAGTTCTTC
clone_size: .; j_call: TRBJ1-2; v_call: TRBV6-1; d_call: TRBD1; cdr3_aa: CASGKDRNNYGYTF; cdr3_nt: TGTGCCAGCGGAAAGGACAGGAATAACTATGGCTACACCTTC
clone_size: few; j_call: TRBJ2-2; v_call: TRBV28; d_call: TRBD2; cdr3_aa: CASKVGGRADTGELFF; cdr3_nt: TGTGCCAGCAAGGTCGGCGGGAGGGCCGACACCGGGGAGCTGTTTTTT
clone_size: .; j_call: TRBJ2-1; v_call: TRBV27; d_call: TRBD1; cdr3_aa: CASSSRRTGGARFYNEQFF; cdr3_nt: TGTGCCAGCAGTTCCCGGAGGACAGGGGGCGCGAGGTTCTACAATGAGCAGTTCTTC
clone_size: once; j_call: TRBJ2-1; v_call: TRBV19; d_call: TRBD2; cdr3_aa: CASIGAGEGQFF; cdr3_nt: TGTGCCAGTATCGGGGCGGGAGAGGGGCAGTTCTTC
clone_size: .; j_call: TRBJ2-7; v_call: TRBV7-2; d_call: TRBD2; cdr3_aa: CASSRGASGNYEQYF; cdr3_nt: TGTGCCAGCAGCAGAGGGGCTAGCGGTAACTACGAGCAGTACTTC
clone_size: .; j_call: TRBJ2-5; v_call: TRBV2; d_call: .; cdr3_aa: CASCPGSIAETQYF; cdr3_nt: TGTGCCAGCTGTCCGGGGAGCATAGCGGAGACCCAGTACTTC
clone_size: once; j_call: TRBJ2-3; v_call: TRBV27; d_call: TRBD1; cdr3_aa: CASSPQGQWERYAYF; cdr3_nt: TGTGCCAGCAGTCCCCAGGGACAGTGGGAAAGATACGCGTATTTT
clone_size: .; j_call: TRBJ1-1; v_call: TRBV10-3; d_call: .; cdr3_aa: CAISGTENTEAFF; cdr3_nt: TGTGCCATCAGTGGGACAGAGAACACTGAAGCTTTCTTT
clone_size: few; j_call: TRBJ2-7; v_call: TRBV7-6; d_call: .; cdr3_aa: CASSLRRDGEQYF; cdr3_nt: TGTGCCAGCAGCTTAAGGAGGGATGGCGAGCAGTACTTC
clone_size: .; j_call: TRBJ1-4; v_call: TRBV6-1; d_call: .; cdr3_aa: CASSEYRAATNEKLFF; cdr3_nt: TGTGCCAGCAGTGAGTACAGGGCGGCAACTAATGAAAAACTGTTTTTT
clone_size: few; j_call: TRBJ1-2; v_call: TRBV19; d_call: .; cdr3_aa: CASSMTGGGGYTF; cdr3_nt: TGTGCCAGTAGTATGACAGGCGGTGGGGGCTACACCTTC
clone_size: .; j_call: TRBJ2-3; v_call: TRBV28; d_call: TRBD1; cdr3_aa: CASTPGGAHRYAYF; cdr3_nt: TGTGCCAGCACCCCAGGGGGCGCTCACAGATACGCGTATTTT
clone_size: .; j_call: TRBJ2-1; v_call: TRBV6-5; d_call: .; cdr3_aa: CASSRVSSFNEQFF; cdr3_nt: TGTGCCAGCAGTCGAGTCTCTAGCTTTAATGAGCAGTTCTTC
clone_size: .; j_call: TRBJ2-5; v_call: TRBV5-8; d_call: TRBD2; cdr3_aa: CASSRLAGGDETQYF; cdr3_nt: TGTGCCAGCAGCCGACTAGCGGGAGGCGATGAGACCCAGTACTTC
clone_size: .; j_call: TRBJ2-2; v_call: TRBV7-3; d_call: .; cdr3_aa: CASSLGARGTGELFF; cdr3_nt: TGTGCCAGCAGCTTAGGAGCGCGTGGCACCGGGGAGCTGTTTTTT
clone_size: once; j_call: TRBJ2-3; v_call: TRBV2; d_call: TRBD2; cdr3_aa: CASTSGGRPSTDTQYF; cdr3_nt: TGTGCCAGCACGAGCGGGGGCCGACCTAGCACAGATACGCAGTATTTT
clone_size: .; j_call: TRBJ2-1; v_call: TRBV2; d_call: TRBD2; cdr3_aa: CATLTSGSSPSYNEQFF; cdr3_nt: TGTGCCACCCTTACTAGCGGGAGCTCGCCCTCCTACAATGAGCAGTTCTTC
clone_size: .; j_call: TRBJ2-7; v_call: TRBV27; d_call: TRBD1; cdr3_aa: CASGLGQGNSYEQYF; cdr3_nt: TGTGCCAGCGGCCTCGGACAGGGGAACTCCTACGAGCAGTACTTC
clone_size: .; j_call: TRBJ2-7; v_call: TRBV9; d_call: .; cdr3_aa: CASSPPGIGSLREQYF; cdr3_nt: TGTGCCAGCAGCCCCCCGGGGATCGGGAGCTTACGGGAGCAGTACTTC
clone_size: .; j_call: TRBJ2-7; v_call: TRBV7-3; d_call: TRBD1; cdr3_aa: CASSRDRGREQYF; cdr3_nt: TGTGCCAGCAGCCGGGACAGGGGGCGAGAGCAGTACTTC
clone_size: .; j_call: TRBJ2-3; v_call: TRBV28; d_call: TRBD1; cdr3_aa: CASSLGGTGRTDTQYF; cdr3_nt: TGTGCCAGCAGTTTAGGTGGGACAGGGCGCACAGATACGCAGTATTTT
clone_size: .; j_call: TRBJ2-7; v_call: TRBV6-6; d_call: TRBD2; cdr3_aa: CASQIGGSSYEQYF; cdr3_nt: TGTGCCAGTCAAATCGGGGGGAGCTCCTACGAGCAGTACTTC
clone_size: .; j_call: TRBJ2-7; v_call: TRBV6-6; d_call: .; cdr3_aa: CASSYSSSQREQYF; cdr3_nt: TGTGCCAGCAGTTACTCGAGTAGTCAACGCGAGCAGTACTTC
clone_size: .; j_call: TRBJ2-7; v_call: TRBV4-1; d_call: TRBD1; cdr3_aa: CASSQGQGTSYEQYF; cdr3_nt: TGCGCCAGCAGCCAAGGACAGGGTACATCCTACGAGCAGTACTTC
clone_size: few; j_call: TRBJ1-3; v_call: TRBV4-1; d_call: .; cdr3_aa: CASSPKGTFTSGNTIYF; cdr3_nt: TGCGCCAGCAGCCCAAAAGGGACATTTACCTCTGGAAACACCATATATTTT
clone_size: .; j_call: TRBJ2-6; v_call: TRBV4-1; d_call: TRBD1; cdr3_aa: CASSQRQGADGANVLTF; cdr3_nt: TGCGCCAGCAGCCAGCGACAGGGGGCGGATGGGGCCAACGTCCTGACTTTC
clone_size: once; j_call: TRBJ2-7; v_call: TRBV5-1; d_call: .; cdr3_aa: CASSLEPGTAYEQYF; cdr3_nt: TGCGCCAGCAGCTTGGAGCCAGGAACTGCCTACGAGCAGTACTTC
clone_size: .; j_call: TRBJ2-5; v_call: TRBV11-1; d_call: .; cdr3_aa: CASSLGQKETQYF; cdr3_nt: TGTGCCAGCAGCTTAGGACAGAAAGAGACCCAGTACTTC
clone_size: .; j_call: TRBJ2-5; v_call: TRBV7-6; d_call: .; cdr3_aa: CASSLDPGDGETQYF; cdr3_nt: TGTGCCAGCAGCTTAGACCCAGGGGATGGAGAGACCCAGTACTTC
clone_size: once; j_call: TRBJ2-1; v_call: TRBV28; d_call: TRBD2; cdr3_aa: CASSFSRASGNNEQFF; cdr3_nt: TGTGCCAGCAGTTTCTCTAGGGCTAGCGGAAACAATGAGCAGTTCTTC
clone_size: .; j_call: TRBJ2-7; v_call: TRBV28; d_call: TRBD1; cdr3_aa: CASSKTGTRYEQYF; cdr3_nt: TGTGCCAGCAGTAAGACAGGGACCCGCTACGAGCAGTACTTC
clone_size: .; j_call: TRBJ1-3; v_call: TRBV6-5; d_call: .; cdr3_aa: CASSPNSGNTIYF; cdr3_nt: TGTGCCAGCAGTCCAAACTCTGGAAACACCATATATTTT
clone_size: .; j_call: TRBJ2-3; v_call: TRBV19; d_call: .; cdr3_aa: CASSMIQGSTDTQYF; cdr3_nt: TGTGCCAGTAGTATGATCCAGGGGAGCACAGATACGCAGTATTTT
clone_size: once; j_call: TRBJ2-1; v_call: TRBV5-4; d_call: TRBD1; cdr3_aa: CASSFHVGQGARNEQFF; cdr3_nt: TGTGCCAGCAGCTTTCATGTGGGACAGGGGGCGCGGAATGAGCAGTTCTTC
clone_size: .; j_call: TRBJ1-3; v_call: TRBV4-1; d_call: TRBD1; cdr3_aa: CASSQDPGGGNTIYF; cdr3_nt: TGCGCCAGCAGCCAAGACCCAGGGGGCGGAAACACCATATATTTT
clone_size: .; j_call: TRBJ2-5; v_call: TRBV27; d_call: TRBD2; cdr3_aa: CASSPRTSGRVGETQYF; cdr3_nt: TGTGCCAGCAGTCCACGGACTAGCGGGAGGGTGGGGGAGACCCAGTACTTC
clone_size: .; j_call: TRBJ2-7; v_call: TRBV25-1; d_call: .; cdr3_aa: CASSDDRNYEQYF; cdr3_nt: TGTGCCAGCAGTGACGACAGAAACTACGAGCAGTACTTC
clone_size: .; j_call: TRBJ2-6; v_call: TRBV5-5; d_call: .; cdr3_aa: CASSPGGAPGANVLTF; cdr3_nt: TGTGCCAGCAGCCCCGGTGGGGCCCCTGGGGCCAACGTCCTGACTTTC
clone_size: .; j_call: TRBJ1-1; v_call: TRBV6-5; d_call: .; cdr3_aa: CASQTNLGVPEAFF; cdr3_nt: TGTGCCAGCCAGACGAACCTCGGGGTACCTGAAGCTTTCTTT
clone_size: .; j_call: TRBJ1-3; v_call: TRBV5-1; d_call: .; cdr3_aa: CASADTGATNTIYF; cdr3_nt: TGCGCCAGCGCCGATACAGGAGCGACAAACACCATATATTTT
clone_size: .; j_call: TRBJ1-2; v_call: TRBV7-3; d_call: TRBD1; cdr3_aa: CASSPGTGYGYTF; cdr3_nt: TGTGCCAGCAGCCCCGGGACAGGCTATGGCTACACCTTC
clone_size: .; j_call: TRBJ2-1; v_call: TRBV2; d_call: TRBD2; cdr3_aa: CASSPTSGRASNEQFF; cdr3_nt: TGTGCCAGCAGTCCAACTAGCGGCCGGGCGAGCAATGAGCAGTTCTTC